The T cell receptor (beta chain) under discussion was sequenced for a study of CD8 T cells in ankylosing spondylitis. On this clonotype itself: Mismatch with germline at one junction end may stem from a read error.

Each CDR3 protein is one row after TCRdb ran MiXCR on the 5' RACE reads. There are some 200,000 distinct CDR3 sequences in the sample; about 26% occur only once, and under 7% lies in the top ten. The origin of this receptor is a male donor with ankylosing spondylitis or in good health (not recorded which). Sequenced: blood, either unsorted or a sorted T cell fraction (not recorded which).

In nucleotides, the CDR3 is TGTGCCAGCAGCTACAGGCGACTAGACCCCTACTTC. This codes for CASSYRRLDPYF. The chain carries TRBV6-2 or TRBV6-3 and TRBJ2-1; D is perhaps TRBD2 (6 bases). Germline CDR1 reads MNHEY; CDR2 reads SVGEGT. The CDR3 is made up of 12 amino acids.